The 11 T cell receptor beta chains presented below share a single source sample, sequenced in a study of T-cell reconstitution after alpha-beta-depleted transplantation in children. Unique molecular identifiers were built into the TCRbeta library. TCRdb reprocessed the PCR reads with MiXCR, giving one entry per CDR3 protein. In the table there are a few hundred thousand distinct CDR3 sequences, 43% of which are singletons. The material was PBMCs, obtained before TCRalphabeta/CD19-depleted stem cell transplant. All receptors come from a girl aged 2-10 years with aplastic anemia, due to receive a stem cell transplant.

V gene TRBV29-1 combines with J gene TRBJ2-3, with 11 bases matching TRBD2. CDR3 length: 15 residues. In germline, CDR1 is SQVTM, CDR2 ANQGSEA. The V gene end was trimmed by 8 bases and the J gene end by 5 bases; junction bases not matched to a gene: 12. The CDR3 spells CSYTHIAGGKDTQYF. CDR3 nucleotides: TGCAGCTACACCCATATAGCGGGAGGGAAAGATACGCAGTATTTT.

This chain joins TRBV7-9 and TRBJ1-3; D not certain. This CDR3 contains 12 residues. Deletions cut 5 bases from V and 4 bases from J, with 6 bases between. The germline V gene encodes CDR1 SEHNR and CDR2 FQNEAQ (reference sequence). CDR3 sequence: CASSPEGNTIYF. In nucleotides, the CDR3 is TGTGCCAGCAGCCCGGAGGGAAACACCATATATTTT.

V is TRBV20-1 and J is TRBJ2-5, with a weak D call TRBD2 (6 bases). The CDR3 runs to 12 residues. Trimming removed 3 bases at V and 5 bases at J, with 10 bases between. Germline V CDR1 and CDR2: DFQATT, SNEGSKA (reference sequence). The CDR3 spells CSARGGVETQYF. CDR3 coding DNA: TGCAGTGCTAGGGGCGGGGTGGAGACCCAGTACTTC.

The chain recombines TRBV19 with TRBJ2-1; D may correspond to TRBD1 or TRBD2 (5 bases each). Germline V gene lookup returns CDR1 LNHDA and CDR2 SQIVND (reference sequence). This CDR3 has 12 residues. V lost 6 bases to trimming and J lost 3 bases, with 6 bases between them. The CDR3 nucleotides read TGTGCCAGTAGGGGGGACTACAATGAGCAGTTCTTC. Its translation: CASRGDYNEQFF.

This clonotype was picked up many times. The genes are TRBV29-1 and TRBJ1-1; D is ambiguous. Germline V gene sequence: CDR1 SQVTM, CDR2 ANQGSEA. Trimming stripped 3 bases from V and 0 bases from J, with 5 bases between. The CDR3 sequence is 12 residues long. The DNA for the CDR3 is TGCAGCGTTGACGGGGTGAACACTGAAGCTTTCTTT. Its translation: CSVDGVNTEAFF.

The CDR3 loop is CASSFLPGTGKDNSPLHF. In DNA form, the CDR3 reads TGTGCCAGCAGCTTTTTGCCCGGGACAGGGAAAGATAATTCACCCCTCCACTTT. This chain connects TRBV11-1 to TRBJ1-6; 9 bases align to TRBD1. Unmatched junction bases numbered 11, after V lost 3 bases and J lost 5 bases. Germline V gene sequence: CDR1 SGHAT, CDR2 FQDESV (reference sequence). The CDR3 spans 18 residues.

This chain uses TRBV18 with TRBJ2-1, with TRBD2 matching over 7 bases. J lost 6 bases, V lost 1 base, and 6 bases had no gene match. This CDR3 has 15 residues. Germline CDR1 KGHSH, CDR2 LQKENI. CDR3 nucleotides: TGTGCCAGCTCACCACAGCCTAGCGGCGGCAATGAGCAGTTCTTC. Encoded protein: CASSPQPSGGNEQFF.

A few counts support this clonotype. This sequence joins TRBV7-2 and TRBJ2-5; 7 bases line up with TRBD1. J lost 5 bases, V lost 2 bases, and 11 bases had no gene match. From germline, CDR1 is SGHTA and CDR2 FQGNSA. This CDR3 is built from 16 residues. CDR3 DNA sequence: TGTGCCAGCAGCTTACCCCCAGGGGGAGTGAGGGAGACCCAGTACTTC. Protein sequence: CASSLPPGGVRETQYF.

At least ten counts were recorded for this clonotype. J is TRBJ2-1 and V is TRBV5-1, with 7 bases matching TRBD2. The germline V gene encodes CDR1 SGHRS and CDR2 YFSETQ. The junction had 7 bases not matched to a gene; V was cut back by 5 bases and J by 8 bases. The CDR3 contains 13 residues. CDR3 sequence: CASSRGGGDEQFF. The CDR3 DNA reads TGCGCCAGCAGTCGTGGGGGGGGAGATGAGCAGTTCTTC.

The rearrangement joins TRBV28 to TRBJ2-4, with 8 bases fitting TRBD1. Germline assignment: CDR1 MDHEN and CDR2 SYDVKM. The CDR3 is made up of 14 amino acids. V was clipped by 7 bases and J by 5 bases; unmatched bases: 7. CDR3 DNA sequence: TGTGCCAGCACCGCCTCGGGACAGGAAAACATTCAGTACTTC. Protein sequence: CASTASGQENIQYF. Full variable domain (rest looked up from reference TRBV28 and TRBJ2-4): DVKVTQSSRYLVKRTGEKVFLECVQDMDHENMFWYRQDPGLGLRLIYFSYDVKMKEKGDIPEGYSVSREKKERFSLILESASTNQTSMYLCASTASGQENIQYFGAGTRLSVL.

The chain carries TRBV10-3 and TRBJ2-1, with 9 bases aligning to TRBD2. V lost 4 bases, J lost 0 bases, and 13 bases stayed unmatched. The CDR3 has 19 residues. CDR1 is ENHRY and CDR2 is SYGVKD in the germline V gene. CDR3 amino acids: CAISGSGRSSGGSYNEQFF. The CDR3 DNA reads as TGTGCCATCAGTGGCAGCGGGAGGTCTAGTGGGGGCTCCTACAATGAGCAGTTCTTC.